Described below is a single TCR beta chain sequence and its context. This specimen comes from a study of blood T cell repertoires in COVID-19. About the research overall: Cohort 3 donors counted as recovered after two negative PCRs, clearance, or resolved symptoms. The cDNA or gDNA used as material had been derived from T cells, B-cell-depleted T cells, or PBMCs.

Study members were between roughly 18 and 89 years old and lived in roughly 24 US regions. Profiling relied on immunoSEQ multiplex PCR, and the TCRdb table lists in-frame clones only, not all of them. The sample lists about 210,000 clones; more than 85% were seen once. The CDR3 sequence is 14 residues long. V dropped 5 bases and J dropped 0 bases, with 7 bases sitting between them. Per the germline V gene, CDR1 is MNHEY and CDR2 is SVGEGT. J is TRBJ2-2 and V is TRBV6-2 or TRBV6-3; D is possibly TRBD1 (5 bases). The sequenced sample was PBMCs or T cells enriched from blood (not recorded which). This sequence originates from a woman aged 40 to 50 in a cohort exposed to, infected with or recovered from COVID-19 (not recorded which). Here the CDR3 DNA reads TGTGCCAGCAGTCGGACACCGAACACCGGGGAGCTGTTTTTT. Its protein is CASSRTPNTGELFF.